This T cell receptor (beta chain) was documented in a study of T cell responses to AZD1222 COVID-19 vaccine (dated by TCRdb to about 2021). Regarding the complete study: A total of under 250 trial participants underwent TCR sequencing, of whom roughly 210 had received two doses of AZD1222 and approximately 26 had received two doses of the MenACWY control vaccine. Trial participants were enrolled by age into 18-55, 56-69 and 70-plus year subgroups, with about 150, 28 and 57 TCR-sequenced participants respectively. Overall study results and their limits: Conclusions about previously exposed vaccinees were limited because only six AZD1222 recipients were SARS-CoV-2 seropositive at baseline. After two AZD1222 doses, spike-specific TCR breadth and depth were significantly higher than at day 0 and than in MenACWY recipients. The 56-69-year group was small, and its depth increase did not reach significance, likely because of low power. Epitopes outside the regions mutated in the B.1.351 and B.1.1.7 variants were reportedly recognized by nearly half of the unique spike-specific TCRs. Participants were mostly white British and included more females than males, and it was suggested by the authors that clonal diversity may have been underestimated. Because no samples from the day 14 peak response were available, repertoires could be characterized only after the peak T cell response. The whole spike protein was spanned by vaccine-associated CD4 TCRs, and dominant responses were seen in regions 160-218 and 743-854.

The sample's time point label, decoded: about 28 days (+/-7) after the second vaccine dose. Because spike-specific TCR depth and breadth did not differ between the two schedules, AZD1222 recipients who got a second dose at roughly 4 weeks were pooled with those who got a second dose at roughly 12 weeks. Vaccinee samples came from UK trials COV001 and COV002, including a single-blind randomized controlled phase 2/3 trial of AZD1222 (ChAdOx1 nCoV-19) in healthy adults. Trial participant PBMC samples were collected at day 0 and day 28 after the second dose for TCRbeta chain sequencing. A remark on this clone: Its antigen is currently not known. Per-base qualities were not stored, and no clone one base away is much larger.

The CDR3 regions of human TCRbeta chains were subjected to immunosequencing. Regarding the original processing steps: Repertoire TCRs were matched against a reference library of SARS-CoV-2-specific TCRs generated with the MIRA antigen-specificity platform. Breadth meant the fraction of unique TCRs that were SARS-CoV-2-associated, whereas depth meant the fraction of total T cells that were SARS-CoV-2-associated. Using the MIRA data, each spike-specific TCR was mapped to the spike region that the TCR reacts to and placed in a CD4 or CD8 class. Log10-transformed breadth and depth values were compared by one-way ANOVA with Sidak's multiple comparisons tests. TCRdb took over this immuneACCESS table, retaining in-frame rearrangements with V and J assigned. Such tables are incomplete; in checked studies, under half of the missing clones stem from an unresolved V gene, and the remainder is unexplained. That table gives V, J and clone size, and the DNA gave D and trimming. Here the sample has about 79,000 clones; 83% occur a single time. The top ten clones comprise roughly 1.3% of the sample.

Including cysteine and phenylalanine, the CDR3 has 18 amino acids. The DNA shown is the 54-base CDR3, in frame from base 1. Trimming takes 7 bases off V and 6 bases off J; junction bases not matched to a gene: 18. The germline V gene yields MDHEN for CDR1 and SYDVKM for CDR2. The origin of this receptor is an adult who received the AZD1222 COVID-19 vaccine. This material consisted of peripheral blood, taken 28 days after the second AZD1222 dose. The receptor chain draws on TRBV28 and TRBJ1-5; a stretch of 10 junction bases matches TRBD1. CDR3 reads: CASTSRPGTGDFSQPQHF. The DNA is TGTGCCAGCACCTCCCGCCCCGGGACAGGGGATTTTTCTCAGCCCCAGCATTTT. Here the CDR3 is joined to the reference TRBV28 and TRBJ1-5 genes, and the full variable domain is: DVKVTQSSRYLVKRTGEKVFLECVQDMDHENMFWYRQDPGLGLRLIYFSYDVKMKEKGDIPEGYSVSREKKERFSLILESASTNQTSMYLCASTSRPGTGDFSQPQHFGDGTRLSIL.